The 21 T cell receptor beta chains in this list originate from one sample, sequenced in a study of siplizumab effects on memory and regulatory T cells. Here immunoSEQ multiplex PCR was the method, and the copy in TCRdb shows in-frame clones only, minus some. The data show 50,000 to 75,000 clones, around 79% seen once. What was sequenced was memory CD4+ T cells sorted from blood. The receptors were gathered from a human donor in good health.

The V and J genes are TRBV19 and TRBJ2-3; D ambiguous. The CDR3 is 14 residues long. Trimming removed 0 bases at V and 0 bases at J, with 4 bases between. In germline, CDR1 is LNHDA, CDR2 SQIVND (reference sequence). CDR3 in amino acids: CASSIDVSTDTQYF. CDR3 nucleotide sequence: TGTGCCAGTAGTATAGATGTGAGCACAGATACGCAGTATTTT.

The J gene is TRBJ2-2, the V gene TRBV7-9, with a tentative D call TRBD1 (6 bases). The germline V gene has CDR1 SEHNR and CDR2 FQNEAQ (reference sequence). The germline V and J ends were trimmed by 1 base and 4 bases, with 10 bases remaining between them. CDR3 length: 15 residues. The CDR3 loop reads CASSLGGPATGELFF. DNA of the CDR3: TGTGCCAGCAGCTTAGGGGGGCCTGCCACCGGGGAGCTGTTTTTT.

This rearrangement joins TRBV9 to TRBJ2-5, with D uncertain. Germline CDR1 SGDLS, CDR2 YYNGEE. This CDR3 comprises 14 residues. Trimming cost V 2 bases and J 4 bases, with 12 bases left between them. CDR3 sequence: CASSVGAASETQYF. CDR3 nucleotides: TGTGCCAGCAGCGTTGGAGCTGCTTCAGAGACCCAGTACTTC. The full variable domain, rest sourced from reference TRBV9 and TRBJ2-5, is DSGVTQTPKHLITATGQRVTLRCSPRSGDLSVYWYQQSLDQGLQFLIQYYNGEERAKGNILERFSAQQFPDLHSELNLSSLELGDSALYFCASSVGAASETQYFGPGTRLLVL.

The gene calls are TRBV11-3 and TRBJ2-1; tentatively, D is TRBD2 (6 bases). CDR1 is SGHNT, CDR2 YENEEA, per germline. The CDR3 extends over 14 amino acids. V was clipped by 2 bases and J by 4 bases, with 9 bases between them. CDR3: CASSLHAGYNEQFF. CDR3 in DNA: TGTGCCAGCAGCTTACACGCGGGGTACAATGAGCAGTTCTTC.

This rearrangement joins TRBV18 to TRBJ2-1; D is possibly TRBD1 (6 bases). Germline CDR1 KGHSH, CDR2 LQKENI. The CDR3 sequence is 15 residues long. V was cut by 1 base and J by 9 bases, with 16 bases left in between. The CDR3 is CASSPQGLQGGEQFF. The CDR3 DNA sequence: TGTGCCAGCTCACCACAGGGGCTCCAAGGGGGTGAGCAGTTCTTC.

This clone was detected only once. This rearrangement joins TRBV30 to TRBJ1-5; D gene ambiguous. V was shortened by 5 bases and J by 0 bases, with 8 bases between the two germline ends. CDR3 length equals 13 residues. Germline CDR1 reads GTSNPN; CDR2 reads SVGIG (reference sequence). As DNA, the CDR3 is TGTGCCTGGGCCCGGTATAGCAATCAGCCCCAGCATTTT. Protein product: CAWARYSNQPQHF.

The J gene is TRBJ1-4, the V gene TRBV10-2; D is unclear. The CDR3 contains 14 residues. CDR1 is WSHSY and CDR2 is SAAADI in the germline V gene. V gave up 7 bases and J gave up 0 bases, with 9 bases separating them. The CDR3 loop reads CASTYSATNEKLFF. In DNA form, the CDR3 reads TGCGCCAGCACTTACAGCGCAACTAATGAAAAACTGTTTTTT.

The chain links TRBV11-2 to TRBJ2-1; 8 nucleotides agree with TRBD2. CDR1 SGHAT and CDR2 FQNNGV come from the germline V gene. The CDR3 has 15 amino acids. After removal of 1 base from V and 4 bases from J, the junction contained 3 bases not matched to a gene. The CDR3 here is CASSLGGGLYNEQFF. DNA of the CDR3: TGTGCCAGCAGCTTAGGCGGGGGGCTTTACAATGAGCAGTTCTTC.

J is TRBJ1-2 and V is TRBV4-1; a possible D gene is TRBD1 (5 bases). Germline V gene sequence: CDR1 MGHRA, CDR2 YSYEKL. The CDR3 contains 16 residues. V lost 4 bases to trimming and J lost 8 bases, with 23 bases between them. CDR3 nucleotide sequence: TGCGCCAGCAGCCCCAAGTCTGGGACCCCCCTTTGGGGCTACACCTTC. Its translation is CASSPKSGTPLWGYTF.

The chain carries TRBV19 and TRBJ2-7; weak D call: TRBD2 (6 bases). CDR1 and CDR2 from the germline V gene are LNHDA and SQIVND (reference sequence). This CDR3 comprises 15 residues. The V gene lost 4 bases and the J gene lost 3 bases, with 16 bases spanning the gap. The CDR3 sequence is CASSKLGTGDYEQYF. DNA for the CDR3: TGTGCCAGTAGTAAACTTGGGACGGGAGACTACGAGCAGTACTTC.

This clone was observed at least ten times. The V and J genes are TRBV2 and TRBJ1-2; D is unclear. Trimming cost V 6 bases and J 8 bases, with 10 bases left between them. The CDR3 sequence is 11 residues long. CDR1 is SNHLY, CDR2 FYNNEI, per germline. DNA of the CDR3: TGTGCCAGCAGGGCAGAAGGAGGCTACACCTTC. This gives the protein CASRAEGGYTF.

The chain uses TRBV2 and TRBJ2-1, with TRBD2 as a possible D gene (5 bases). Germline loops: CDR1 SNHLY, CDR2 FYNNEI. V dropped 6 bases and J dropped 6 bases, with 15 bases sitting between them. The CDR3 covers 14 residues. In nucleotides, the CDR3 is TGTGCCAGCAGGGCCGCGACTATTTTCAATGAGCAGTTCTTC. This codes for CASRAATIFNEQFF.

The chain uses TRBV29-1 and TRBJ2-1; 12 bases fit TRBD1. J was trimmed by 7 bases and V by 5 bases; bases with no gene match: 6. Germline V gene sequence: CDR1 SQVTM, CDR2 ANQGSEA. The CDR3 is made up of 14 amino acids. The chain's CDR3 is CSVWGQGAGNEQFF. The CDR3 DNA reads TGCAGCGTTTGGGGACAGGGGGCGGGTAATGAGCAGTTCTTC.

This rearrangement joins TRBV5-4 to TRBJ2-5; 9 nucleotides line up with TRBD2. The junction had 10 bases not matched to a gene; V was cut back by 2 bases and J by 5 bases. This CDR3 has 16 residues. The germline CDR1 and CDR2 sequences are SGHNT and YYREEE (reference sequence). The CDR3 loop is CASSFSLGTSFETQYF. Here the CDR3 DNA reads TGTGCCAGCAGCTTCTCCCTGGGGACTAGCTTTGAGACCCAGTACTTC.

The rearrangement links TRBV4-1 to TRBJ2-2; the D is unclear. The CDR3 runs to 15 residues. Germline CDR1 reads MGHRA; CDR2 reads YSYEKL. Trimming cost V 0 bases and J 6 bases, with 11 bases left between them. CDR3 region: CASSQEGPVPGELFF. CDR3 nucleotide sequence: TGCGCCAGCAGCCAAGAAGGGCCCGTGCCCGGGGAGCTGTTTTTT.

The chain links TRBV5-4 to TRBJ1-1; D gene ambiguous. The germline CDR1 and CDR2 sequences are SGHNT and YYREEE (reference sequence). V was cut by 1 base and J by 3 bases, with 4 bases left in between. CDR3 length: 12 residues. The CDR3 DNA reads TGTGCCAGCAGCTTGATGGACACTGAAGCTTTCTTT. Its protein is CASSLMDTEAFF. Filled out from reference TRBV5-4 and TRBJ1-1, the complete variable domain reads ETGVTQSPTHLIKTRGQQVTLRCSSQSGHNTVSWYQQALGQGPQFIFQYYREEENGRGNFPPRFSGLQFPNYSSELNVNALELDDSALYLCASSLMDTEAFFGQGTRLTVV.

The chain links TRBV7-6 to TRBJ2-6; D gene unclear. V lost 5 bases to trimming and J lost 2 bases, with 10 bases between them. CDR3 length: 15 residues. Germline CDR1 is SGHVS and CDR2 is FNYEAQ. CDR3: CASSPNRAGANVLTF. In DNA form, the CDR3 reads TGTGCCAGCAGCCCCAACCGGGCTGGGGCCAACGTCCTGACTTTC.

The count of this clone is one. The rearrangement joins TRBV28 to TRBJ2-7; 9 bases fit TRBD2. The CDR3 is 14 residues long. V was clipped by 7 bases and J by 4 bases; unmatched bases: 8. Germline V CDR1 and CDR2: MDHEN, SYDVKM. The CDR3: CASTLGGGVYEQYF. The CDR3, as DNA: TGTGCCAGCACCCTTGGCGGGGGGGTTTACGAGCAGTACTTC.

The rearrangement uses TRBV28 and TRBJ1-2, with D maybe TRBD1 (5 bases). Per the germline V gene, CDR1 is MDHEN and CDR2 is SYDVKM. Trimming cost V 4 bases and J 4 bases, with 13 bases left between them. The CDR3 spans 14 residues. The DNA of the CDR3 is TGTGCCAGCAGTTCCTGGGGGATATCCTATGGCTACACCTTC. Residues: CASSSWGISYGYTF.

The rearrangement joins TRBV29-1 to TRBJ2-3; TRBD1 or TRBD2 may be the D gene (5 bases each). CDR1 and CDR2 from the germline V gene are SQVTM and ANQGSEA. The CDR3 covers 11 residues. CDR3 coding DNA: TGCAGTCATACGGGGCACGATACGCAGTATTTT. Its protein product is CSHTGHDTQYF.

This clone showed up just a few times. This sequence joins TRBV12-5 and TRBJ2-2; D is unclear. This CDR3 region has 17 residues. The V gene's germline CDR1 is LGHNT and CDR2 FRNRAP. V gave up 2 bases and J gave up 1 base, with 14 bases separating them. The CDR3 sequence: CASGLTITGKNTGELFF. The CDR3 DNA sequence: TGTGCTAGTGGTTTGACCATCACTGGAAAGAACACCGGGGAGCTGTTTTTT.